The 8 T cell receptor beta chains below were found in one sample sequenced in a study of cytomegalovirus exposure and HLA in healthy donors. Primers: 60 Vbeta forward and 13 Jbeta reverse. This table comes from immunoSEQ multiplex PCR, and its TCRdb copy is limited to in-frame clones, with some not included. The sample lists about 150,000 clones; 77% were seen once. Input material: PBMCs. These receptors were collected from a male donor in good health and CMV-seronegative.

The V gene is TRBV7-2, the J gene TRBJ1-3; D is perhaps TRBD1 (5 bases). Trimming stripped 4 bases from V and 2 bases from J, with 15 bases between. The CDR3 sequence is 16 residues long. Germline V gene sequence: CDR1 SGHTA, CDR2 FQGNSA. The CDR3 here is CASSSSTALTGNTIYF. CDR3 nucleotides: TGTGCCAGCAGCTCTTCGACAGCATTGACTGGAAACACCATATATTTT.

The rearrangement joins TRBV6-1 to TRBJ2-7, with 12 bases matching TRBD2. Losses at the gene ends were 5 bases for V and 2 bases for J; bases not matched to a gene: 4. The CDR3 is 15 residues long. The germline gives CDR1 MNHNS, CDR2 SASEGT. CDR3 region: CASSLGLAGPYEQYF. CDR3 bases: TGTGCCAGCAGTCTCGGACTAGCGGGGCCCTACGAGCAGTACTTC.

The rearrangement joins TRBV7-7 to TRBJ2-5; tentatively, D is TRBD2 (5 bases). Germline lookup yields CDR1 SSHAT and CDR2 FNYEAQ (reference sequence). CDR3 length: 13 residues. The CDR3 reads CASSVTGQETQYF. Written as DNA, the CDR3 is TGTGCTAGCTCCGTCACGGGACAAGAGACCCAGTACTTC.

The chain recombines TRBV11-2 with TRBJ1-1; 10 bases are shared with TRBD1. V shed 5 bases, J shed 5 bases, and the junction held 11 bases outside the gene matches. The CDR3 length is 16 residues. Germline V gene sequence: CDR1 SGHAT, CDR2 FQNNGV. Here the CDR3 reads CASSRFGTGVRTEAFF. DNA of the CDR3: TGTGCCAGCAGCCGTTTTGGGACAGGGGTGCGAACTGAAGCTTTCTTT.

A word on this clone: One junction end does not reproduce the germline sequence, and a read error may be involved. The chain combines TRBV7-9 with TRBJ2-1, with TRBD2 matching over 7 bases. Per germline, CDR1 SEHNR and CDR2 FQNEAQ (reference sequence). This CDR3 spans 16 amino acids. Here the CDR3 reads CSSSLVLASGYNEQFF. Written as DNA, the CDR3 is TGTTCCAGCAGCTTAGTATTGGCTAGCGGATACAATGAGCAGTTCTTC.

This rearrangement joins TRBV2 to TRBJ1-6, with D maybe TRBD1 (5 bases). CDR3 length equals 14 residues. Germline V gives CDR1 SNHLY, CDR2 FYNNEI. Trimming shortened V by 5 bases and J by 5 bases, and 10 bases separated the two germline ends. CDR3 sequence (DNA): TGTGCCAGCAGTAGGGAGGGGCATAATTCACCCCTCCACTTT. Protein: CASSREGHNSPLHF. The full variable domain, in which reference TRBV2 and TRBJ1-6 provide the parts outside the CDR3, is EPEVTQTPSHQVTQMGQEVILRCVPISNHLYFYWYRQILGQKVEFLVSFYNNEISEKSEIFDDQFSVERPDGSNFTLKIRSTKLEDSAMYFCASSREGHNSPLHFGNGTRLTVT.

The chain employs TRBV5-6 and TRBJ1-6; the D gene is possibly TRBD1 (5 bases). The CDR3 runs 17 residues. V was pared by 6 bases and J by 6 bases, with 22 bases between. In germline, CDR1 is SGHDT, CDR2 YYEEEE. CDR3 coding DNA: TGTGCCAGCAAGGTACAGGAGGGTTTGGTTGGTAATTCACCCCTCCACTTT. This encodes CASKVQEGLVGNSPLHF.

This clone was found a few times. The chain has TRBV9 and TRBJ1-2; no firm D call. CDR3 size: 14 residues. Trimming took 0 bases from V and 6 from J, leaving 12 bases between them. Germline CDR1 SGDLS, CDR2 YYNGEE. The CDR3 sequence is CASSVVTGNHGYTF. CDR3 in DNA: TGTGCCAGCAGCGTAGTGACGGGTAATCATGGCTACACCTTC.